Here is one TCR beta chain with its context. The antigen remains unidentified. The entry originates in a study of CXCR3-negative and CXCR3-positive naive CD8 T cells. CDR1 and CDR2 from the germline V gene are MNHEY and SVGAGI. The CDR3 totals 13 residues. The study, taken as a whole, reports: The study found comparably high diversity in both naive subsets and much lower diversity in memory CD8+ cells.

Via 5' RACE with UMI labels, TRB cDNA libraries were prepared. Following a re-call of the 5' RACE reads, TCRdb has one entry per CDR3 protein and lacks DNA. The sample table includes some 38,000 distinct CDR3 sequences. At 300,000 to 350,000 cells each, triplicate sorts were carried out for each CD8+ T cell subset. The chain recombines TRBV6-5 with TRBJ2-3. Specimen: memory CD8+ T cells from blood. This TCR was recovered from a human donor in good health. Some clones in this sample may be carry-over from other donors' samples. CDR3 protein: CASSATSTDTQYF.